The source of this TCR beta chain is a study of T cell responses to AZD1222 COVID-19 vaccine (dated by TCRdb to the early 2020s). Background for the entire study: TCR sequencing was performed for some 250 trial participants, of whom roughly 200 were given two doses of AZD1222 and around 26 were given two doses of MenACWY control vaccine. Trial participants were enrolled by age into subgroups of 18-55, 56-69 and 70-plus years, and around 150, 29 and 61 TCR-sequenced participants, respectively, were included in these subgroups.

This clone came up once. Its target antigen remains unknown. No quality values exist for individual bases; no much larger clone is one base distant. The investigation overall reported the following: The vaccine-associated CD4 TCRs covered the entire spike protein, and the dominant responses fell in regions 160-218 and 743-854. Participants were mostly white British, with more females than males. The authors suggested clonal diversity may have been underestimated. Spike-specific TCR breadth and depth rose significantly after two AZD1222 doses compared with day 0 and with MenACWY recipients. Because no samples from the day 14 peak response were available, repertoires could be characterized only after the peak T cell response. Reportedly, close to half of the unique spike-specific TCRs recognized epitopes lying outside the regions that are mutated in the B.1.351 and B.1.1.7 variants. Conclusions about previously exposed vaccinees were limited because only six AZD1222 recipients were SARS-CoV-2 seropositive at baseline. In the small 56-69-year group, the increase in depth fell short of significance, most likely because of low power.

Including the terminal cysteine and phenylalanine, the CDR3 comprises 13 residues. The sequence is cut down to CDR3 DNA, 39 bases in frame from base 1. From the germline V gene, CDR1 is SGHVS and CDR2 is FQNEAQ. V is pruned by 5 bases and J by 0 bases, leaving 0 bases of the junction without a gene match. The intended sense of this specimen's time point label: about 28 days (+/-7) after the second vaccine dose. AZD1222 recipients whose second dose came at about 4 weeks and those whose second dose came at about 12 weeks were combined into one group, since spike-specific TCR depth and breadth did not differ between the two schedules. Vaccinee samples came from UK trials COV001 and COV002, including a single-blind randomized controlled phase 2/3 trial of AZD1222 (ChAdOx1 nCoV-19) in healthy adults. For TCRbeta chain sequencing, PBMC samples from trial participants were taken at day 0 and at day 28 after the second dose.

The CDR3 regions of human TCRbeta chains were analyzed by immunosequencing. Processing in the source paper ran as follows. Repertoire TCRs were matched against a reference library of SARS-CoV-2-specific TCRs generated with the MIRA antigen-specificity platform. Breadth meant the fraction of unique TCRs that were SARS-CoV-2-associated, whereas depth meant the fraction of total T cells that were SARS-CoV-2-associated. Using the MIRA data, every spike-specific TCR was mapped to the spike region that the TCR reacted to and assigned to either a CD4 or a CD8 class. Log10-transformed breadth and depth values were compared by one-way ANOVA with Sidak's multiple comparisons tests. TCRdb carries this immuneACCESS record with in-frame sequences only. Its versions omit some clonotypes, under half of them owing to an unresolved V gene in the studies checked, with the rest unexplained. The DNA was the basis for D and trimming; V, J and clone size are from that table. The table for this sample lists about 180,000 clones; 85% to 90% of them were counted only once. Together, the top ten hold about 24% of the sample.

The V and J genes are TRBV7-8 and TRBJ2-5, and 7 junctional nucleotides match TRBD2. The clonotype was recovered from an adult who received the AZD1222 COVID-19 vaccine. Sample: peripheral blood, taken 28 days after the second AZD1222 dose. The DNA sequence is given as TGTGCCAGCAGCAGCGGGAACCAAGAGACCCAGTACTTC. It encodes CASSSGNQETQYF.